Listed below are T cell receptor beta chains from one sample, sequenced in a study of blood T cell repertoires in COVID-19. Data came from immunoSEQ multiplex PCR; TCRdb stores just in-frame clones and leaves some out. The table includes about 280,000 clones, roughly 87% detected once. Sequenced input: peripheral blood. These receptors were taken from a human donor in a cohort sampled during active COVID-19. CDR3s include the opening cysteine and the closing phenylalanine or tryptophan. A D gene is named only where the DNA matches it firmly. A row's size may be missing; if present it is once, few, many or a size class.

v_gene: TRBV5-4; d_gene: -; abundance: once; j_gene: TRBJ2-1; CDR3nt: TGTGCCAGCAGCGCCGGTAATGAGCAGTTCTTC; CDR3aa: CASSAGNEQFF
v_gene: TRBV6-2/TRBV6-3; d_gene: -; abundance: once; j_gene: TRBJ2-3; CDR3nt: TGTGCCAGCAGTTCGTACACAGATACGCAGTATTTT; CDR3aa: CASSSYTDTQYF
v_gene: TRBV6-5; d_gene: -; abundance: -; j_gene: TRBJ2-7; CDR3nt: TGTGCCAGCGGGGGCGCTGAGCAGTACTTC; CDR3aa: CASGGAEQYF
v_gene: TRBV9; d_gene: -; abundance: -; j_gene: TRBJ2-1; CDR3nt: TGTGCCAGCAGCGTAGGAGGAGTATCTGAGCAGTTCTTC; CDR3aa: CASSVGGVSEQFF
v_gene: TRBV4-1; d_gene: -; abundance: -; j_gene: TRBJ2-7; CDR3nt: TGCGCCAGCAGCCAAGCCCACAGGGTTTACGAGCAGTACTTC; CDR3aa: CASSQAHRVYEQYF
v_gene: TRBV3-1/TRBV3-2; d_gene: TRBD2; abundance: -; j_gene: TRBJ2-3; CDR3nt: TGTGCCAGCAGCCAAGGGGGACTAGTAGATACGCAGTATTTT; CDR3aa: CASSQGGLVDTQYF
v_gene: TRBV4-2; d_gene: -; abundance: -; j_gene: TRBJ1-1; CDR3nt: TGTGCCAGCAGCCAAGTTTCCAGGGCAGTATGGACTGAAGCTTTCTTT; CDR3aa: CASSQVSRAVWTEAFF
v_gene: TRBV11-3; d_gene: TRBD2; abundance: -; j_gene: TRBJ2-1; CDR3nt: TGTGCCAGCAGCTTAGGGTCACTAGCGGGAGTAACCGATGAGCAGTTCTTC; CDR3aa: CASSLGSLAGVTDEQFF
v_gene: TRBV6-6; d_gene: -; abundance: -; j_gene: TRBJ2-7; CDR3nt: TGTGCCAGCAGTTACGACCCAACTATAGCGTACGAGCAGTACTTC; CDR3aa: CASSYDPTIAYEQYF
v_gene: TRBV19; d_gene: -; abundance: -; j_gene: TRBJ2-2; CDR3nt: TGTGCCAGTAAGAGAGCAGGAGGGACGGCCGGGGAGCTGTTTTTT; CDR3aa: CASKRAGGTAGELFF
v_gene: TRBV5-1; d_gene: TRBD2; abundance: -; j_gene: TRBJ2-3; CDR3nt: TGCGCCAGCAGCTCGGGACTAGCGGGAGTGAGTACAGATACGCAGTATTTT; CDR3aa: CASSSGLAGVSTDTQYF
v_gene: TRBV19; d_gene: TRBD2; abundance: -; j_gene: TRBJ2-2; CDR3nt: TGTGCCAGTAGGAGGGAGGGAACTAGCGGGAAGACCGGGGAGCTGTTTTTT; CDR3aa: CASRREGTSGKTGELFF
v_gene: TRBV19; d_gene: TRBD1; abundance: few; j_gene: TRBJ2-2; CDR3nt: TGTGCCAGTAGGCAGGACAGGGCCCCCGGGGAGCTGTTTTTT; CDR3aa: CASRQDRAPGELFF
v_gene: TRBV7-9; d_gene: TRBD2; abundance: -; j_gene: TRBJ2-3; CDR3nt: TGTGCCAGCAGCTTAGGGGGCAGAGCGGGAGTTAGAACAGATACGCAGTATTTT; CDR3aa: CASSLGGRAGVRTDTQYF
v_gene: TRBV28; d_gene: -; abundance: -; j_gene: TRBJ1-2; CDR3nt: TGTGCCAGCAGTTTAACGGAGTATGGCTACACCTTC; CDR3aa: CASSLTEYGYTF
v_gene: TRBV15; d_gene: TRBD2; abundance: -; j_gene: TRBJ2-2; CDR3nt: TGTGCCACCAACCCGACTAGCGGGAAAAGGAACACCGGGGAGCTGTTTTTT; CDR3aa: CATNPTSGKRNTGELFF
v_gene: TRBV4-1; d_gene: -; abundance: -; j_gene: TRBJ2-5; CDR3nt: TGCGCCAGCAGCCAAGGGGGGCCCCTAACAGAGACCCAGTACTTC; CDR3aa: CASSQGGPLTETQYF
v_gene: TRBV30; d_gene: -; abundance: once; j_gene: TRBJ2-1; CDR3nt: TGTGCCTGGATGATAGCGGCCTACAATGAGCAGTTCTTC; CDR3aa: CAWMIAAYNEQFF
v_gene: TRBV3-1/TRBV3-2; d_gene: TRBD2; abundance: -; j_gene: TRBJ2-1; CDR3nt: TGTGCCAGCAGCCAGCCAGGGACTAGCGGGATTCCCGTGGGTGAGCAGTTCTTC; CDR3aa: CASSQPGTSGIPVGEQFF
v_gene: TRBV27; d_gene: TRBD1; abundance: -; j_gene: TRBJ1-2; CDR3nt: TGTGCCAGCAGTTTAACAGGGGCGCGGGGCTACACCTTC; CDR3aa: CASSLTGARGYTF
v_gene: TRBV3-1/TRBV3-2; d_gene: -; abundance: -; j_gene: TRBJ2-1; CDR3nt: TGTGCCAGCAGCCAAGATCTTCGAGCCACCTACAATGAGCAGTTCTTC; CDR3aa: CASSQDLRATYNEQFF
v_gene: TRBV7-2; d_gene: TRBD1; abundance: once; j_gene: TRBJ1-1; CDR3nt: TGTGCCAGCAGCCCCGACAGGGGAGGGTACACTGAAGCTTTCTTT; CDR3aa: CASSPDRGGYTEAFF
v_gene: TRBV4-1; d_gene: TRBD2; abundance: -; j_gene: TRBJ2-1; CDR3nt: TGCGCCAGCAGCCAAGAGGGAGGGTCCTACAATGAGCAGTTCTTC; CDR3aa: CASSQEGGSYNEQFF
v_gene: TRBV14; d_gene: -; abundance: -; j_gene: TRBJ2-3; CDR3nt: TGTGCCACTTCGCGACTCCAGGGGGGACATGAGTATTTT; CDR3aa: CATSRLQGGHEYF
v_gene: TRBV15; d_gene: TRBD2; abundance: -; j_gene: TRBJ2-7; CDR3nt: TGTGCCACCAGGGTCACCTCGGCGGGAGGGACCAACGAGCAGTACTTC; CDR3aa: CATRVTSAGGTNEQYF
v_gene: TRBV11-3; d_gene: TRBD1; abundance: -; j_gene: TRBJ2-1; CDR3nt: TGTGCCAGCAGCTCTGGGACAGGCGCAGGCAATGAGCAGTTCTTC; CDR3aa: CASSSGTGAGNEQFF
v_gene: TRBV7-6; d_gene: -; abundance: -; j_gene: TRBJ2-2; CDR3nt: TGTGCCAGCAGCTTAGTACAGGGTGACACCGGGGAGCTGTTTTTT; CDR3aa: CASSLVQGDTGELFF
v_gene: TRBV24-1; d_gene: -; abundance: few; j_gene: TRBJ2-7; CDR3nt: TGTGCCACCAGCCCCGGGAAAACTTACGAGCAGTACTTC; CDR3aa: CATSPGKTYEQYF
v_gene: TRBV24-1; d_gene: -; abundance: -; j_gene: TRBJ2-7; CDR3nt: TGTGCCACCAGTGGAGGGCAGGAAAGGACCTACGAGCAGTACTTC; CDR3aa: CATSGGQERTYEQYF
v_gene: TRBV7-2; d_gene: TRBD1; abundance: -; j_gene: TRBJ2-2; CDR3nt: TGTGCCAGCAGATACTCCGGGACAGGGTTGGGGGAGCTGTTTTTT; CDR3aa: CASRYSGTGLGELFF
v_gene: TRBV7-8; d_gene: -; abundance: few; j_gene: TRBJ2-1; CDR3nt: TGTGCCAGCAGCTTAGGGACAGCTAACAATGAGCAGTTCTTC; CDR3aa: CASSLGTANNEQFF
v_gene: TRBV2; d_gene: TRBD1; abundance: -; j_gene: TRBJ2-7; CDR3nt: TGTGCCACCCTTGGGGACAGGTCCTACGAGCAGTACTTC; CDR3aa: CATLGDRSYEQYF
v_gene: TRBV3-1/TRBV3-2; d_gene: TRBD1; abundance: few; j_gene: TRBJ2-1; CDR3nt: TGTGCCAGCAGCCCCGACTTCTCCGTGACAGGGGGCGATGAGCAGTTCTTC; CDR3aa: CASSPDFSVTGGDEQFF
v_gene: TRBV2; d_gene: TRBD1; abundance: -; j_gene: TRBJ1-4; CDR3nt: TGTGCCAGCAGAATACAGGGGTTGGGTGAAAAACTGTTTTTT; CDR3aa: CASRIQGLGEKLFF
v_gene: TRBV7-8; d_gene: TRBD1; abundance: -; j_gene: TRBJ1-6; CDR3nt: TGTGCCAGCAGCTTATCCCCTTCCGGGACAGGCAATAATTCACCCCTCCACTTT; CDR3aa: CASSLSPSGTGNNSPLHF
v_gene: TRBV11-2; d_gene: TRBD1; abundance: -; j_gene: TRBJ2-7; CDR3nt: TGTGCCAGCTCCCGGGACAGGGGTTACGAGCAGTACTTC; CDR3aa: CASSRDRGYEQYF
v_gene: TRBV4-1; d_gene: -; abundance: -; j_gene: TRBJ2-7; CDR3nt: TGCGCCAGCAGCCCGCCGGATGGGGGCGACGGCTACGAGCAGTACTTC; CDR3aa: CASSPPDGGDGYEQYF